Listed below are T cell receptor beta chains from one sample, sequenced in a study of blood T cell repertoires in COVID-19. Profiled with immunoSEQ multiplex PCR; TCRdb holds only in-frame clones, not every one. The table has roughly 230,000 clones, about nine tenths seen once; the top ten hold 0.83%. The sample taken for sequencing was peripheral blood. All receptors derive from a man younger than 40 with COVID-19, enrolled during active disease. Both conserved end residues are part of each CDR3. The D gene is left open where the match is weak. The size field is filled for only some rows; it gives once, few, many or a size class.

d_call j_call clone_size v_call cdr3_aa
- TRBJ1-1 - TRBV5-1 CASSLTGTNEAFF
TRBD2 TRBJ2-3 - TRBV9 CASSVARERGLPTDTQYF
- TRBJ1-1 - TRBV29-1 CSVLNLNTEAFF
TRBD1 TRBJ1-1 - TRBV27 CASRGQLNTEAFF
TRBD2 TRBJ2-3 - TRBV7-9 CASSSTSGDFTDTQYF
TRBD1 TRBJ1-3 - TRBV6-5 CASSFDRGPNTIYF
TRBD2 TRBJ2-1 - TRBV6-5 CASRPRPSGFNEQFF
TRBD1 TRBJ1-1 - TRBV9 CASSVEGRGYGNTEAFF
TRBD2 TRBJ2-5 - TRBV3-1/TRBV3-2 CASSEIPLAGGLKTQYF
- TRBJ1-4 once TRBV12-5 CASGLGRRATNEKLFF
TRBD1 TRBJ1-3 - TRBV18 CASSPTGNGNTIYF
TRBD1 TRBJ1-2 - TRBV2 CASSEVGGTGLHYGYTF
- TRBJ1-3 - TRBV4-1 CASSHDTGSGNTIYF
- TRBJ1-5 - TRBV28 CASSFPVQPQHF
- TRBJ2-5 - TRBV4-1 CASSQEFQAQETQYF
TRBD2 TRBJ2-1 - TRBV13 CASSLRGGGLGNEQFF